This T cell receptor (beta chain) was obtained from a study of control samples from healthy donors and cancer patients. Measured with immunoSEQ multiplex PCR; TCRdb has only the in-frame clones, and not every one. Here the sample spans around 50,000 clones, over 85% being singletons. This clone occurred once. The V and J ends lost 3 bases and 8 bases, in that order; junction bases with no gene match: 14. The V gene's germline CDR1 is SGHNT and CDR2 YYREEE (reference sequence). The CDR3 extends over 16 amino acids. The V call is TRBV5-4, the J call TRBJ2-1, with 7 bases lining up with TRBD2. This TCR came from a man aged 40-49 years with colorectal cancer. The specimen sequenced was PBMCs. The DNA for the CDR3 is TGTGCCAGCAGCTGGGGAGGGAGGGCCACCGACCATGAGCAGTTCTTC. This sequence encodes CASSWGGRATDHEQFF.